This record concerns one T cell receptor beta chain sequence. The antigen is not known. These data are taken from a study of cytomegalovirus exposure and HLA in healthy donors. Study-level points and caveats: Most of the CMV-associated TCR beta chains (in a later analysis) appeared to be HLA-restricted.

Primers: 60 Vbeta forward and 13 Jbeta reverse. Data came from immunoSEQ multiplex PCR; TCRdb stores just in-frame clones and leaves some out. There are about 67,000 clones in the sample; approximately 67% occur only once, and roughly 1.9% lies in the top ten. V trimming: 2 bases; J trimming: 6 bases; junction bases outside the gene matches: 7. The V gene's germline CDR1 is MNHEY and CDR2 SMNVEV (reference sequence). The length of the CDR3 is 15 residues. This rearrangement joins TRBV27 to TRBJ1-2; 9 bases match TRBD1. The clonotype originates from a woman in her 30s in good health and CMV-seronegative. The sequenced sample was PBMCs. CDR3 region: CASSLRTGTGNGYTF. Here the CDR3 DNA reads TGTGCCAGCAGTTTACGGACTGGGACAGGGAATGGCTACACCTTC.